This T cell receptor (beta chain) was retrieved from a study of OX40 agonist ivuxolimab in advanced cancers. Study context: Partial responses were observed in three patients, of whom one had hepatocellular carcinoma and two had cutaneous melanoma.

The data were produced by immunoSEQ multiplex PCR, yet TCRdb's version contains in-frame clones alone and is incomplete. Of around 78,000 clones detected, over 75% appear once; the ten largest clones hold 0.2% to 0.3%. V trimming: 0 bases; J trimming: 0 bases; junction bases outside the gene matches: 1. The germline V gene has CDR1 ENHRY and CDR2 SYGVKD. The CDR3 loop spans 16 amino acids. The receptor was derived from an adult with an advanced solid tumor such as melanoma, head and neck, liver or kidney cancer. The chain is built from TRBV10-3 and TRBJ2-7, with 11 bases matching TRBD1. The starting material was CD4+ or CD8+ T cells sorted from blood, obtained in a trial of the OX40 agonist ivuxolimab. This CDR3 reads CAISESGTGGSYEQYF. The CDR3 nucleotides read TGTGCCATCAGTGAGTCTGGGACAGGGGGCTCCTACGAGCAGTACTTC.